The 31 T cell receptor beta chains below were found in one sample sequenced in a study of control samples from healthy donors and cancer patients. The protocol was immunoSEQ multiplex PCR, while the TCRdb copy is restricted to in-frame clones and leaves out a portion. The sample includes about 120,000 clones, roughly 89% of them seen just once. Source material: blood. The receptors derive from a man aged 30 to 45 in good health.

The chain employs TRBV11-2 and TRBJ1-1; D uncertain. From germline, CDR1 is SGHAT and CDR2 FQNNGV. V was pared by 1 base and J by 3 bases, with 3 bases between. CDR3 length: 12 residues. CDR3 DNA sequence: TGTGCCAGCAGCTTAGTCGACACTGAAGCTTTCTTT. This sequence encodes CASSLVDTEAFF.

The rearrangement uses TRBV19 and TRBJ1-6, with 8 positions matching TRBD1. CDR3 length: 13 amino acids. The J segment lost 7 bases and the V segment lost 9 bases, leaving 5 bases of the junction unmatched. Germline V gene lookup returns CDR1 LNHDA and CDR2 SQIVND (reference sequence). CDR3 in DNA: TGTGCCAGCCAGACAGGGGTCAATTCACCCCTCCACTTT. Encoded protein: CASQTGVNSPLHF.

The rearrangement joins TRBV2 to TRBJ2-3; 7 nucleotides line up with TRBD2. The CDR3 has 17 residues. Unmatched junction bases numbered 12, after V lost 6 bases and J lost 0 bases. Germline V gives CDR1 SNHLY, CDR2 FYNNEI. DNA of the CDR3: TGTGCCAGCAGGGGGAGGCCTAGCGGATCTAGCACAGATACGCAGTATTTT. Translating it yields CASRGRPSGSSTDTQYF.

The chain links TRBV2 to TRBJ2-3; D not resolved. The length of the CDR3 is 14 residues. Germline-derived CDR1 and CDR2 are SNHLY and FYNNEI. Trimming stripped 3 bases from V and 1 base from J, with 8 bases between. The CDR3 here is CASSDSSRTDTQYF. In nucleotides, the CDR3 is TGTGCCAGCAGTGATTCCTCTCGCACAGATACGCAGTATTTT.

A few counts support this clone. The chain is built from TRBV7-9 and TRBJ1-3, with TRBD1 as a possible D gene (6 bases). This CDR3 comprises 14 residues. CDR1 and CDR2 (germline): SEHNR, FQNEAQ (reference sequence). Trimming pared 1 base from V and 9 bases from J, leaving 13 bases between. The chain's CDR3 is CASSLDTEQGTIYF. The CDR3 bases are TGTGCCAGCAGCTTAGACACAGAACAGGGCACCATATATTTT.

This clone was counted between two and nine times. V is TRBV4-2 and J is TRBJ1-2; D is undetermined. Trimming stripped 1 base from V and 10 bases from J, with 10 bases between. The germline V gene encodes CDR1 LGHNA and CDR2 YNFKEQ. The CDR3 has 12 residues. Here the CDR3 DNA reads TGTGCCAGCAGCCAAGGGCCCCAGTTCTACACCTTC. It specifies CASSQGPQFYTF.

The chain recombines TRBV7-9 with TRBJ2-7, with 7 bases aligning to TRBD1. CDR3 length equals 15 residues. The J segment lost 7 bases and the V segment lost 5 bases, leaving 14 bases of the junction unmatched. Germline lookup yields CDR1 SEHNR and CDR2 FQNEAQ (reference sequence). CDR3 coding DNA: TGTGCCAGCAGCCACCGGGACAGTGCTCTACGGGAGCAGTACTTC. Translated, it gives CASSHRDSALREQYF. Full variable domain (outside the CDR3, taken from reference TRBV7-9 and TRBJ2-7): DTGVSQNPRHKITKRGQNVTFRCDPISEHNRLYWYRQTLGQGPEFLTYFQNEAQLEKSRLLSDRFSAERPKGSFSTLEIQRTEQGDSAMYLCASSHRDSALREQYFGPGTRLTVT.

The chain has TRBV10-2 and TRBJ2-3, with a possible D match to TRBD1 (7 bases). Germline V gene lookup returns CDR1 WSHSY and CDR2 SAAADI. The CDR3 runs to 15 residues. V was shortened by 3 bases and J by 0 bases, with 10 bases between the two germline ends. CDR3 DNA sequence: TGCGCCAGCAGTGATCCAGGGGGGAGCACAGATACGCAGTATTTT. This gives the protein CASSDPGGSTDTQYF.

The CDR3 loop is CASSSLYNEQFF. Here the CDR3 DNA reads TGTGCCAGCAGTTCCCTATACAATGAGCAGTTCTTC. V usage is TRBV12-3 or TRBV12-4 and J usage is TRBJ2-1, with D unclear. CDR3 size: 12 residues. Trimming removed 4 bases from V and 4 bases from J, with 5 bases in between.

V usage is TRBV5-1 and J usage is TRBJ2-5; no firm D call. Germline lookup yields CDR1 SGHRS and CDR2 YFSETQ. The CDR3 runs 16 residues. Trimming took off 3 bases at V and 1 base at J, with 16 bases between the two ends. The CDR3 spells CASSSARNGGQETQYF. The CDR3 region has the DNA TGCGCCAGCAGCTCGGCTAGAAACGGTGGCCAAGAGACCCAGTACTTC.

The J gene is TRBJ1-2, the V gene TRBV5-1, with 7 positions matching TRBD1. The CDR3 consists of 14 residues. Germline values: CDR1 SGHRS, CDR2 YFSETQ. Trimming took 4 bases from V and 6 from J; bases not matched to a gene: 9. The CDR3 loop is CASSSLGGEDGYTF. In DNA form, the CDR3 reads TGCGCCAGCAGCAGTCTAGGGGGCGAGGATGGCTACACCTTC.

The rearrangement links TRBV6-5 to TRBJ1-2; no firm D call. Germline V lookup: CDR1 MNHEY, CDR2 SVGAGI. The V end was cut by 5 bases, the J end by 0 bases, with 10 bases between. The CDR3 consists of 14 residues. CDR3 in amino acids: CASSSMRANYGYTF. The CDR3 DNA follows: TGTGCCAGCAGTAGCATGCGGGCTAACTATGGCTACACCTTC.

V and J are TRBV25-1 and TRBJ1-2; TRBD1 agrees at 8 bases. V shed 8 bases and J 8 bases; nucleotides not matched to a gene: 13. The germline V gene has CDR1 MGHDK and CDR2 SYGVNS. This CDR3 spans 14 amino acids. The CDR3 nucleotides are TGTGCCAGCCGAGCGACCGGGACAGGACAAGGCTACACCTTC. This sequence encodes CASRATGTGQGYTF.

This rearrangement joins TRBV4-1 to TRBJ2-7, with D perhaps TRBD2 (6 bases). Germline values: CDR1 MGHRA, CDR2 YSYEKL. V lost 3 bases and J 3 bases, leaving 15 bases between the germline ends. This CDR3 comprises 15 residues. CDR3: CASSQAHSGLYEQYF. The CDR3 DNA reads TGCGCCAGCAGCCAGGCCCATAGCGGACTCTACGAGCAGTACTTC.

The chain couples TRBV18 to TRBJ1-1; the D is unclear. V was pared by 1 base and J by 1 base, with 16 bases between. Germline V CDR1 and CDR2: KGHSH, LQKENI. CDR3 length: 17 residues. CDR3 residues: CASSPRGGSFANTEAFF. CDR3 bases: TGTGCCAGCTCACCACGAGGAGGGAGTTTTGCGAACACTGAAGCTTTCTTT.

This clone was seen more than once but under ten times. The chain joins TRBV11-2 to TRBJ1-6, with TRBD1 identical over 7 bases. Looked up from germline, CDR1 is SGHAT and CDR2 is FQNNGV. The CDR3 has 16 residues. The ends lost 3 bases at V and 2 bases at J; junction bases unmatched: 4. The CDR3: CASSLRTGTYNSPLHF. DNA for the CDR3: TGTGCCAGCAGCTTGAGGACAGGAACCTATAATTCACCCCTCCACTTT.

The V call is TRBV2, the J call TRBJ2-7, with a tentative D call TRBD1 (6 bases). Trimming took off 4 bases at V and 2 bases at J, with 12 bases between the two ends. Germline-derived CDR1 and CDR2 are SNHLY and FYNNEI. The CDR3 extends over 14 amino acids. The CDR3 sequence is CASSGQAGAYEQYV. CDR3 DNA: TGTGCCAGCAGTGGACAGGCAGGGGCCTACGAGCAGTACGTC.

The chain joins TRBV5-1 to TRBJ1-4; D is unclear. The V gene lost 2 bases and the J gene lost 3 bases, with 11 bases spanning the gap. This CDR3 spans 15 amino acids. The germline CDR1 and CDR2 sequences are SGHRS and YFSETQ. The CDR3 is CASSFQQFPNEKLFF. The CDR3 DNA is TGCGCCAGCAGCTTCCAGCAATTCCCTAATGAAAAACTGTTTTTT.

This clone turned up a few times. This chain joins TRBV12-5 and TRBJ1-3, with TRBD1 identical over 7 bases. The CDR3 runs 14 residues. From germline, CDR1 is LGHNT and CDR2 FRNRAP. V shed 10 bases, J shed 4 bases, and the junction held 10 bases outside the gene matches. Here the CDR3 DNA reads TGTGCTACAGGTACAGGGGATTACGGAAACACCATATATTTT. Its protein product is CATGTGDYGNTIYF. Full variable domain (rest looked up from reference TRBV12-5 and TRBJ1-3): DARVTQTPRHKVTEMGQEVTMRCQPILGHNTVFWYRQTMMQGLELLAYFRNRAPLDDSGMPKDRFSAEMPDATLATLKIQPSEPRDSAVYFCATGTGDYGNTIYFGEGSWLTVV.

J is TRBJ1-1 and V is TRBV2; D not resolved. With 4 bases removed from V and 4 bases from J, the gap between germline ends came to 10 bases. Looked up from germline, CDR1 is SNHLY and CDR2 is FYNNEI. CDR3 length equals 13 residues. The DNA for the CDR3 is TGTGCCAGCAGTGTATACGGGCTCACTGAAGCTTTCTTT. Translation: CASSVYGLTEAFF. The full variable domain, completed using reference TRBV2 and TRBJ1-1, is EPEVTQTPSHQVTQMGQEVILRCVPISNHLYFYWYRQILGQKVEFLVSFYNNEISEKSEIFDDQFSVERPDGSNFTLKIRSTKLEDSAMYFCASSVYGLTEAFFGQGTRLTVV.

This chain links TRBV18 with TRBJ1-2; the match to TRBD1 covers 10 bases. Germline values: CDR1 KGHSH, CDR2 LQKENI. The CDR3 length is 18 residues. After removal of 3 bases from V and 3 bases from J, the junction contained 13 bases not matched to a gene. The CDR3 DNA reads TGTGCCAGCTCACCCTTCTTTGCGGGACAGGGGTCACACTATGGCTACACCTTC. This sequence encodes CASSPFFAGQGSHYGYTF.

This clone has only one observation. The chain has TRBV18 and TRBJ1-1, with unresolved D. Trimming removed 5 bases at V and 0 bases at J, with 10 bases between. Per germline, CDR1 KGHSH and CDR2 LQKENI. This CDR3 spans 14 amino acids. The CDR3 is CASSVGEMNTEAFF. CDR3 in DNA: TGTGCCAGCTCAGTCGGGGAGATGAACACTGAAGCTTTCTTT.

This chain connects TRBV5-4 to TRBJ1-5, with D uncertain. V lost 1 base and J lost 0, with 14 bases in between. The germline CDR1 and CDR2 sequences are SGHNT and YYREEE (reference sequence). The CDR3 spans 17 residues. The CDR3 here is CASSLLGFGASNQPQHF. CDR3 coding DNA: TGTGCCAGCAGCTTGTTAGGGTTTGGTGCTAGCAATCAGCCCCAGCATTTT. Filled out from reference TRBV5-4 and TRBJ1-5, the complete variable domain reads ETGVTQSPTHLIKTRGQQVTLRCSSQSGHNTVSWYQQALGQGPQFIFQYYREEENGRGNFPPRFSGLQFPNYSSELNVNALELDDSALYLCASSLLGFGASNQPQHFGDGTRLSIL.

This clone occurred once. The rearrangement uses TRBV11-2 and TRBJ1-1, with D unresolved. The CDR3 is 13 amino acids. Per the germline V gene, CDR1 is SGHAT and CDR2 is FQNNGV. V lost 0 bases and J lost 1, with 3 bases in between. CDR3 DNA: TGTGCCAGCAGCTTAGACGGGAACACTGAAGCTTTCTTT. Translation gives CASSLDGNTEAFF.

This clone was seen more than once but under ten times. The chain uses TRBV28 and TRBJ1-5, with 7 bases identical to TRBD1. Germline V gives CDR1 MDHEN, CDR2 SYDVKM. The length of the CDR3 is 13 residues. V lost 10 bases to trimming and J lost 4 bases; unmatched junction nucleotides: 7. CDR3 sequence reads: CATGQVINQPQHF. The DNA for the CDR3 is TGTGCCACCGGACAGGTGATAAATCAGCCCCAGCATTTT.

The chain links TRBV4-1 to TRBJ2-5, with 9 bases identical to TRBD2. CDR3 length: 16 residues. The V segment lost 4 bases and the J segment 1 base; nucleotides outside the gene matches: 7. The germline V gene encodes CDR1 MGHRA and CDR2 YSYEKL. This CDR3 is CASSRAGGLTQETQYF. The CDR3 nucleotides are TGCGCCAGCAGCCGAGCGGGGGGCCTCACCCAAGAGACCCAGTACTTC.

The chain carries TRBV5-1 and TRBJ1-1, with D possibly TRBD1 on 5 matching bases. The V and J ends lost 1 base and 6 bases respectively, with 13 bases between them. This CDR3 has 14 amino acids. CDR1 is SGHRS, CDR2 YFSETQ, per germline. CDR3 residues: CASSLNAGTSEAFF. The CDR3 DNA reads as TGCGCCAGCAGCTTGAACGCAGGGACCTCTGAAGCTTTCTTT.

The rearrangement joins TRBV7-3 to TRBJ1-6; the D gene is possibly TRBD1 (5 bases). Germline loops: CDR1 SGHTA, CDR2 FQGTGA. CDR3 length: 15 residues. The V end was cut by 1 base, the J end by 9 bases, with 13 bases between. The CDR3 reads CASSLIGGTSSPLHF. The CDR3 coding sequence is TGTGCCAGCAGCTTAATCGGGGGAACGAGTTCACCCCTCCACTTT.

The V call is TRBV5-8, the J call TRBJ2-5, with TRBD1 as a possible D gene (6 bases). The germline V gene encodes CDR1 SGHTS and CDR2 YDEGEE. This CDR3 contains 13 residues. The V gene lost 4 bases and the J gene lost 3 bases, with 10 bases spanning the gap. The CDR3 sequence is CASSSWTEETQYF. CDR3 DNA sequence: TGTGCCAGCAGCAGCTGGACAGAAGAGACCCAGTACTTC.

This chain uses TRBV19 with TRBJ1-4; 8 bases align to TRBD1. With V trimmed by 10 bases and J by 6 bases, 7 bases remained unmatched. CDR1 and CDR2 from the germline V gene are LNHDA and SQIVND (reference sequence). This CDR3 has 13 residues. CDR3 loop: CATRGQGDEKLFF. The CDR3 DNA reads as TGTGCCACCCGAGGACAGGGCGATGAAAAACTGTTTTTT.

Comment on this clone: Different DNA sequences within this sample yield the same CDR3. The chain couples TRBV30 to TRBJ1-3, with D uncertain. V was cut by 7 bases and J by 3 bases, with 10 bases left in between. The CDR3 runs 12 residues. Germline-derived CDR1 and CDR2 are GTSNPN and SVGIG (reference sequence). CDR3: CAFRTDGNTIYF. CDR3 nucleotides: TGTGCCTTCCGGACGGATGGAAACACCATATATTTT.